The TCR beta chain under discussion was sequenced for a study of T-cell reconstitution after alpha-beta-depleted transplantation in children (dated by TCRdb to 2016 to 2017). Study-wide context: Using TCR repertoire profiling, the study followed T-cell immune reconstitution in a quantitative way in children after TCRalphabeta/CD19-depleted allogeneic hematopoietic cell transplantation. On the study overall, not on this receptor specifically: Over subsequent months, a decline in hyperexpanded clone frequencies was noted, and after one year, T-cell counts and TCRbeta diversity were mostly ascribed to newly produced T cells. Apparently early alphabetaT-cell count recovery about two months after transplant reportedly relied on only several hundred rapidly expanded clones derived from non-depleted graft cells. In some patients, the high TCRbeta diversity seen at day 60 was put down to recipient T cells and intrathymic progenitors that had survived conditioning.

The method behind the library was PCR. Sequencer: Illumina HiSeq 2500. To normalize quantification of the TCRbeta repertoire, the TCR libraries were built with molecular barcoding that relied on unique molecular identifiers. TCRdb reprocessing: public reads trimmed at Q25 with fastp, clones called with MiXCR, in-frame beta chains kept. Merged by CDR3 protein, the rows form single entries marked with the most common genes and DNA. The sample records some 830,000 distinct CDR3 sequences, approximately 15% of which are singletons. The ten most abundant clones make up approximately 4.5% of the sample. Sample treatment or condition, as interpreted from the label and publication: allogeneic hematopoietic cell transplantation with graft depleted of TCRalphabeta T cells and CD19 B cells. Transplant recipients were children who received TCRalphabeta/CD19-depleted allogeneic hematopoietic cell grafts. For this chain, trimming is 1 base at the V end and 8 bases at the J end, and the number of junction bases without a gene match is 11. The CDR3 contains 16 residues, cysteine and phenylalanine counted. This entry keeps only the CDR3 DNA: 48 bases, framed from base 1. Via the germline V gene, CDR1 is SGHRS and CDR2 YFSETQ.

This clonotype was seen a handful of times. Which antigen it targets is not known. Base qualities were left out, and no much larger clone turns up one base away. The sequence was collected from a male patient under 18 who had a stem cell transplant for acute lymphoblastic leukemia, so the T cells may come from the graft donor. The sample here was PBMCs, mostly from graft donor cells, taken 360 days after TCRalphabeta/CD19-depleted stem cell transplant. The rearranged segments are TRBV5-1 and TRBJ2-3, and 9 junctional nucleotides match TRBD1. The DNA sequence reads TGCGCCAGCAGCTTGAGGATCGGGACAGGGCCTCTTACGCAGTATTTT. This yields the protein CASSLRIGTGPLTQYF.